This record concerns one TCR beta chain sequence. The data stem from a study of shared clonotypes between healthy human individuals. Turning to the study itself: The plates for each donor numbered three CD4 naive, three CD4 memory, two CD8 naive and one CD8 memory.

The method was immunoSEQ multiplex PCR; TCRdb's version includes in-frame clones alone and lacks a portion of them. The table records 640,000 or so clones, more than 70% of them present only once. Germline V CDR1 and CDR2: SNHLY, FYNNEI. V was clipped by 11 bases and J by 7 bases; unmatched bases: 10. The CDR3 is made up of 13 amino acids. Sequenced sample: memory CD4+ T cells sorted from blood. Regarding subset: CD45RA-negative fraction. This clonotype originated in a woman in her twenties or thirties in good health. This chain links TRBV2 with TRBJ1-1; 10 bases agree with TRBD1. CDR3 sequence: CAGTGERYIEAFF. The DNA for the CDR3 is TGTGCCGGGACAGGGGAGAGGTACATTGAAGCTTTCTTT.